This T cell receptor (beta chain) derives from a study of blood T cell repertoires in COVID-19. Sequencing was performed with immunoSEQ multiplex PCR; in TCRdb, only in-frame clones are kept and a portion is missing. The sample contains roughly 17,000 clones, 93% of which appear only once. The ends were cut back, 0 bases at V and 3 bases at J, with 15 bases in the middle. The CDR3 spans 16 residues. Germline V gene lookup returns CDR1 SGHAT and CDR2 FQNNGV. This chain joins TRBV11-2 and TRBJ2-7, with a possible D match to TRBD1 (5 bases). Sequenced: peripheral blood. The sequence was obtained from a human donor in a cohort sampled during active COVID-19. CDR3 sequence: CASSLDHTRVLYEQYF. The CDR3 DNA sequence: TGTGCCAGCAGCTTAGACCACACCAGGGTCCTCTACGAGCAGTACTTC.